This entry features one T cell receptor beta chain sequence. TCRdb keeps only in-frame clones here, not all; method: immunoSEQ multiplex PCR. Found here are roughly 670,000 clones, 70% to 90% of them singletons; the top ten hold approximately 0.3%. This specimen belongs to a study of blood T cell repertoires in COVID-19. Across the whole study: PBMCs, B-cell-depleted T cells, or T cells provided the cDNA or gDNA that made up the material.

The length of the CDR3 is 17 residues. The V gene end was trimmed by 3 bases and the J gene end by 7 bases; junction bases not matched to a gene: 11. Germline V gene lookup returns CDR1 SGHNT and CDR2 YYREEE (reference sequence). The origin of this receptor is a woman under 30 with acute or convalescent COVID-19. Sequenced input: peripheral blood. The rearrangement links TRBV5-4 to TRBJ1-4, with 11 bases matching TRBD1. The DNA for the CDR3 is TGTGCCAGCAGCTCAGGGGGCCGGGACAGGGGGAGTGAAAAACTGTTTTTT. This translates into CASSSGGRDRGSEKLFF. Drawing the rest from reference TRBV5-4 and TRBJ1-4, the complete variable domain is ETGVTQSPTHLIKTRGQQVTLRCSSQSGHNTVSWYQQALGQGPQFIFQYYREEENGRGNFPPRFSGLQFPNYSSELNVNALELDDSALYLCASSSGGRDRGSEKLFFGSGTQLSVL.